This T cell receptor beta chain stems from a study of T cells in Graves' hyperthyroidism and ophthalmopathy. This clonotype was observed at least ten times. Amplification of TCR beta CDR3 regions was performed using RNA transcripts as template. Primed by the HTBI set, a first-round RT-PCR was run on the TCR CDR3. MiXCR, run by TCRdb on the multiplex PCR reads, gives a single entry per CDR3 protein. The data hold around 450,000 distinct CDR3 sequences, with 15% to 18% observed a single time. The V end was cut by 1 base, the J end by 7 bases, with 13 bases between. CDR1 is DFQATT and CDR2 is SNEGSKA in the germline V gene (reference sequence). This CDR3 spans 13 amino acids.

Material: blood. The TCR was taken from a woman in her late teens or twenties with Graves' hyperthyroidism. The chain recombines TRBV20-1 with TRBJ1-2, with TRBD1 as a possible D gene (6 bases). This CDR3 reads CSARVGGAGGYTF. The CDR3 bases are TGCAGTGCTAGAGTTGGGGGGGCGGGTGGCTACACCTTC.